These 32 T cell receptor beta chains were all obtained from the same sample, sequenced in a study of T cell responses to AZD1222 COVID-19 vaccine. TCRdb's copy holds only in-frame clones and misses some; the assay was immunoSEQ multiplex PCR. The sample lists approximately 150,000 clones; approximately 93% were seen once. This specimen consisted of peripheral blood, obtained on day 0 of AZD1222 vaccination. Receptors were obtained from an adult in good health.

This sequence joins TRBV4-1 and TRBJ2-5; TRBD1 might be the D (5 bases). The CDR3 extends over 14 amino acids. The V gene's germline CDR1 is MGHRA and CDR2 YSYEKL. V was cut by 1 base and J by 5 bases, with 11 bases left in between. The CDR3 sequence: CASSQVEGAETQYF. In nucleotides, the CDR3 is TGCGCCAGCAGCCAAGTGGAAGGGGCCGAGACCCAGTACTTC.

J is TRBJ1-3 and V is TRBV30; D is undetermined. CDR3 length: 12 amino acids. The germline gives CDR1 GTSNPN, CDR2 SVGIG (reference sequence). V lost 2 bases and J 4 bases, leaving 6 bases between the germline ends. The CDR3 nucleotides read TGTGCCTGGAGTTTCGACGGAAACACCATATATTTT. It encodes CAWSFDGNTIYF.

The chain uses TRBV28 and TRBJ2-1; TRBD2 matches at 12 bases. V lost 2 bases and J lost 10; bases outside the gene matches: 9. This CDR3 contains 16 residues. The V gene's germline CDR1 is MDHEN and CDR2 SYDVKM. CDR3 nucleotide sequence: TGTGCCAGCAGTTTACCCCTAGCGGGGGGGCCCCGGGAGCAGTTCTTC. It is translated as CASSLPLAGGPREQFF.

This clone was detected only once. The chain recombines TRBV30 with TRBJ1-1, with TRBD1 identical over 7 bases. Trimming at V came to 5 bases and at J to 7 bases, leaving 4 bases not matched to a gene. Germline CDR1 GTSNPN, CDR2 SVGIG (reference sequence). This CDR3 is built from 11 residues. The CDR3 nucleotides are TGTGCCTGGGGCACAGGGGATGAAGCTTTCTTT. Protein sequence: CAWGTGDEAFF.

This rearrangement joins TRBV20-1 to TRBJ1-3; the D gene is possibly TRBD1 (5 bases). Germline-derived CDR1 and CDR2 are DFQATT and SNEGSKA (reference sequence). The ends were cut back, 4 bases at V and 4 bases at J, with 5 bases in the middle. The CDR3 spans 11 residues. In nucleotides, the CDR3 is TGCAGTGCTAACAGGGGAAACACCATATATTTT. Amino acid sequence: CSANRGNTIYF.

The count of this clone is one. The chain recombines TRBV15 with TRBJ1-1; 7 nucleotides agree with TRBD1. The J segment lost 3 bases and the V segment lost 1 base, leaving 8 bases of the junction unmatched. The germline gives CDR1 LNHNV, CDR2 YYDKDF (reference sequence). The CDR3 covers 16 residues. The CDR3 loop reads CATSRGQGGVHTEAFF. CDR3 nucleotides: TGTGCCACCAGCAGAGGACAGGGCGGAGTCCACACTGAAGCTTTCTTT.

This chain links TRBV19 with TRBJ2-3; 9 nucleotides agree with TRBD2. This CDR3 region has 16 residues. Germline loops: CDR1 LNHDA, CDR2 SQIVND (reference sequence). V dropped 3 bases and J dropped 5; count of bases not matched to a gene: 9. The CDR3 DNA sequence: TGTGCCAGTAGTATTCAAGCGGGGGGTTTTGGAGATACGCAGTATTTT. Its translation: CASSIQAGGFGDTQYF.

The chain combines TRBV19 with TRBJ1-4; D ambiguous. The ends were cut back, 2 bases at V and 2 bases at J, with 12 bases in the middle. This CDR3 region has 16 residues. Germline-derived CDR1 and CDR2 are LNHDA and SQIVND (reference sequence). CDR3 bases: TGTGCCAGTAGTATATTGGGCTCGGGCACTAATGAAAAACTGTTTTTT. It specifies CASSILGSGTNEKLFF. The entire variable domain, with the rest obtained from reference TRBV19 and TRBJ1-4, is as follows: DGGITQSPKYLFRKEGQNVTLSCEQNLNHDAMYWYRQDPGQGLRLIYYSQIVNDFQKGDIAEGYSVSREKKESFPLTVTSAQKNPTAFYLCASSILGSGTNEKLFFGSGTQLSVL.

This chain joins TRBV12-3 or TRBV12-4 and TRBJ1-1; weak D call: TRBD1 (6 bases). V gave up 6 bases and J gave up 7 bases, with 12 bases separating them. The CDR3 extends over 12 amino acids. The CDR3 nucleotides are TGTGCCAGCAGAAGGGGACACCTTGAAGCTTTCTTT. It is translated as CASRRGHLEAFF.

A few counts support this clone. Different DNA sequences within this sample yield the same CDR3. V is TRBV2 and J is TRBJ1-2, with D unclear. The CDR3 spans 13 residues. Trimming cost V 7 bases and J 0 bases, with 9 bases left between them. Germline V lookup: CDR1 SNHLY, CDR2 FYNNEI. CDR3 in amino acids: CASKRDSNYGYTF. As DNA, the CDR3 is TGTGCCAGCAAAAGGGATTCTAACTATGGCTACACCTTC.

J is TRBJ2-5 and V is TRBV7-6; 11 bases are a match to TRBD2. This CDR3 is built from 17 residues. Trimming took 5 bases from V and 2 from J; bases not matched to a gene: 10. Germline loops: CDR1 SGHVS, CDR2 FNYEAQ. CDR3 DNA sequence: TGTGCCAGCAGCCGGATTAGCGGGGGGGCCGGGCAAGAGACCCAGTACTTC. Translating it yields CASSRISGGAGQETQYF.

The V gene is TRBV27, the J gene TRBJ1-1; D not certain. Trimming took off 2 bases at V and 1 base at J, with 11 bases between the two ends. Germline V gene data show CDR1 as MNHEY and CDR2 as SMNVEV (reference sequence). This CDR3 spans 15 amino acids. CDR3 coding DNA: TGTGCCAGCAGTTTACGGCCGGGCGGGAACACTGAAGCTTTCTTT. Translation: CASSLRPGGNTEAFF.

This chain joins TRBV5-4 and TRBJ2-2; 7 bases match TRBD1. The ends lost 3 bases at V and 0 bases at J; junction bases unmatched: 2. CDR1 is SGHNT, CDR2 YYREEE, per germline (reference sequence). This CDR3 is 15 amino acids long. The CDR3 DNA is TGTGCCAGCAGCTCCGGGACAGCGAACACCGGGGAGCTGTTTTTT. Protein sequence: CASSSGTANTGELFF.

The chain recombines TRBV7-9 with TRBJ2-1; D possibly matches TRBD1 or TRBD2 (5 bases each). This CDR3 has 16 amino acids. From germline, CDR1 is SEHNR and CDR2 FQNEAQ (reference sequence). V lost 3 bases and J 5 bases, leaving 17 bases between the germline ends. The CDR3 protein is CASSLPRGRTDNEQFF. DNA of the CDR3: TGTGCCAGCAGCTTGCCTCGGGGCCGGACCGACAATGAGCAGTTCTTC.

V gene TRBV27 combines with J gene TRBJ2-7, with D possibly matching TRBD2 (5 bases). The V end was cut by 2 bases, the J end by 4 bases, with 9 bases between. This CDR3 comprises 13 residues. CDR1 and CDR2 from the germline V gene are MNHEY and SMNVEV (reference sequence). For the CDR3, the DNA is TGTGCCAGCAGTTTAATATCGGGATACGAGCAGTACTTC. It specifies CASSLISGYEQYF.

The V call is TRBV4-1, the J call TRBJ1-2; D is uncertain. Trimming left V 0 bases short and J 8 bases short, with 13 bases between. Germline CDR1 MGHRA, CDR2 YSYEKL. CDR3 length equals 14 residues. The CDR3: CASSQEGQAAGYTF. The DNA of the CDR3 is TGCGCCAGCAGCCAAGAAGGCCAAGCTGCAGGCTACACCTTC.

This clone was picked up one time. CDR3 in DNA: TGTGCCATCAGTGACGAGTGGGGCCTGAACCTCCACTTT. It encodes CAISDEWGLNLHF. J is TRBJ1-6 and V is TRBV10-3; perhaps TRBD1 as D (5 bases). CDR3 length: 13 amino acids. V gave up 3 bases and J gave up 15 bases, with 15 bases separating them. Per germline, CDR1 ENHRY and CDR2 SYGVKD.

The chain carries TRBV19 and TRBJ1-3; 8 nucleotides align to TRBD1. Germline loops: CDR1 LNHDA, CDR2 SQIVND (reference sequence). CDR3 length: 13 amino acids. CDR3 bases: TGTGCGACAGGGGAAGGTTTTGGAAACACCATATATTTT. Translation gives CATGEGFGNTIYF.

This clone was seen only once. The chain recombines TRBV29-1 with TRBJ2-7; D could derive from TRBD1 or TRBD2 (6 bases each). The CDR3 is 13 amino acids. V shed 7 bases and J shed 6 bases, with 19 bases lying between them. Germline CDR1 reads SQVTM; CDR2 reads ANQGSEA. The CDR3 reads CSGRRGVAGEQYF. In DNA form, the CDR3 reads TGCAGCGGCCGGAGGGGGGTTGCAGGCGAGCAGTACTTC.

This clone appeared a single time. V is TRBV18 and J is TRBJ1-5; a weak D match, TRBD1 (6 bases). Germline V lookup: CDR1 KGHSH, CDR2 LQKENI. The CDR3 contains 17 residues. V dropped 3 bases and J dropped 5 bases, with 20 bases sitting between them. In DNA form, the CDR3 reads TGTGCCAGCTCACCGGGGGCTCAGGGGCTAATCGATCAGCCCCAGCATTTT. Translation gives CASSPGAQGLIDQPQHF. Complete variable domain (other parts from reference TRBV18 and TRBJ1-5): NAGVMQNPRHLVRRRGQEARLRCSPMKGHSHVYWYRQLPEEGLKFMVYLQKENIIDESGMPKERFSAEFPKEGPSILRIQQVVRGDSAAYFCASSPGAQGLIDQPQHFGDGTRLSIL.

The gene calls are TRBV20-1 and TRBJ2-3, with D unresolved. Between the trimmed V and J ends, which lost 5 bases and 4 bases, there was a span of 7 bases. This CDR3 has 11 amino acids. Germline CDR1 reads DFQATT; CDR2 reads SNEGSKA (reference sequence). The CDR3 here is CSARKADTQYF. In nucleotides, the CDR3 is TGCAGTGCTCGGAAGGCAGATACGCAGTATTTT.

This clone was seen only once. The chain joins TRBV4-1 to TRBJ2-1, with a possible D match to TRBD1 (6 bases). Germline CDR1 MGHRA, CDR2 YSYEKL. V was shortened by 1 base and J by 5 bases, with 18 bases between the two germline ends. CDR3 length: 17 residues. The CDR3 loop is CASSQGQAKNIDNEQFF. CDR3 sequence (DNA): TGCGCCAGCAGCCAAGGACAGGCAAAAAACATTGACAATGAGCAGTTCTTC.

This rearrangement joins TRBV6-5 to TRBJ1-5; 8 bases line up with TRBD1. V shed 5 bases, J shed 7 bases, and the junction held 10 bases outside the gene matches. This CDR3 contains 15 residues. Germline CDR1 and CDR2: MNHEY and SVGAGI. This chain's CDR3 is CASSPEDRVGQPQHF. For the CDR3, the DNA is TGTGCCAGCAGTCCGGAGGACAGGGTCGGCCAGCCCCAGCATTTT.

This chain connects TRBV5-1 to TRBJ1-6; no firm D call. The germline CDR1 and CDR2 sequences are SGHRS and YFSETQ. This CDR3 is 12 amino acids long. Trimming removed 5 bases from V and 7 bases from J, with 7 bases in between. CDR3 nucleotide sequence: TGCGCCAGCAGACAAGAGAATTCACCCCTCCACTTT. Protein sequence: CASRQENSPLHF.

The chain carries TRBV18 and TRBJ1-1; the match to TRBD1 covers 7 bases. J gave up 6 bases and V 4 bases, and 8 bases lay outside the gene matches. The germline gives CDR1 KGHSH, CDR2 LQKENI. The CDR3 contains 14 residues. The CDR3 DNA is TGTGCCAGCTCACAAACACAGGGGAGCGCTGAAGCTTTCTTT. Residues: CASSQTQGSAEAFF.

V and J are TRBV20-1 and TRBJ2-1; 9 bases match TRBD2. V lost 3 bases to trimming and J lost 10 bases; unmatched junction nucleotides: 10. The CDR3 is 14 residues long. Germline V gives CDR1 DFQATT, CDR2 SNEGSKA (reference sequence). This CDR3 is CSASRGGGAGEQFF. Here the CDR3 DNA reads TGCAGTGCTAGTCGTGGCGGGGGGGCCGGAGAGCAGTTCTTC.

J is TRBJ1-4 and V is TRBV19; D unresolved. Germline-derived CDR1 and CDR2 are LNHDA and SQIVND (reference sequence). V was shortened by 1 base and J by 0 bases, with 3 bases between the two germline ends. This CDR3 comprises 14 residues. The CDR3 DNA follows: TGTGCCAGTAGTATAGGATCAACTAATGAAAAACTGTTTTTT. It yields the protein CASSIGSTNEKLFF.

The rearrangement links TRBV6-5 to TRBJ1-5; no reliable D call. V was cut by 7 bases and J by 1 base, with 8 bases left in between. The CDR3 contains 13 residues. CDR1 and CDR2 from the germline V gene are MNHEY and SVGAGI. This CDR3 reads CASNERSNQPQHF. The CDR3 DNA reads TGTGCCAGCAACGAACGAAGCAATCAGCCCCAGCATTTT.

This chain uses TRBV27 with TRBJ2-4; possibly TRBD1 or TRBD2 for D (5 bases each). This CDR3 has 14 amino acids. V shed 5 bases and J shed 8 bases, with 16 bases lying between them. Looked up from germline, CDR1 is MNHEY and CDR2 is SMNVEV (reference sequence). CDR3 DNA sequence: TGTGCCAGCAGTCGCGAGGGGAATAGAGACATTCAGTACTTC. Translated: CASSREGNRDIQYF.

The chain couples TRBV3-1 (or the pseudogene TRBV3-2) to TRBJ2-7, with 9 bases that match TRBD1. The trim removed 4 bases at V and 7 bases at J, leaving 8 bases unmatched. This CDR3 region has 14 residues. Germline loops: CDR1 LGHDT, CDR2 YNNKEL (reference sequence). CDR3 in amino acids: CASSLGTGFGEQYF. The CDR3 region has the DNA TGTGCCAGCAGCCTAGGGACAGGGTTTGGTGAGCAGTACTTC.

The chain joins TRBV4-1 to TRBJ1-5, with TRBD1 matching over 8 bases. The CDR3 extends over 15 amino acids. V was clipped by 0 bases and J by 7 bases; unmatched bases: 5. From germline, CDR1 is MGHRA and CDR2 YSYEKL. The DNA for the CDR3 is TGCGCCAGCAGCCAAGACAGGGGGCCGAAACAGCCCCAGCATTTT. It codes for CASSQDRGPKQPQHF.

V and J are TRBV7-9 and TRBJ2-6; TRBD1 is a possible D gene (6 bases). The CDR3 extends over 16 amino acids. From germline, CDR1 is SEHNR and CDR2 FQNEAQ (reference sequence). The V end lost 4 bases, the J end lost 2 bases, and 12 bases lay between the germline ends. The CDR3 spells CASSSRGNAGANVLTF. CDR3 nucleotide sequence: TGTGCCAGCAGCTCCAGGGGAAACGCTGGGGCCAACGTCCTGACTTTC. The whole variable domain, filled in from reference TRBV7-9 and TRBJ2-6, reads DTGVSQNPRHKITKRGQNVTFRCDPISEHNRLYWYRQTLGQGPEFLTYFQNEAQLEKSRLLSDRFSAERPKGSFSTLEIQRTEQGDSAMYLCASSSRGNAGANVLTFGAGSRLTVL.